These T cell receptor beta chains were read from a single sample in a study of response to subunit inactivated influenza vaccine. TCRdb analysed the RT-PCR reads with MiXCR anew, one entry per CDR3 protein. The sample includes over 450,000 distinct CDR3 sequences, roughly 13% of them seen just once. Sequenced here: PBMCs from blood, sampled about 40 days after vaccination. These receptors all stem from a man over 45 who received an inactivated influenza vaccine. Both conserved end residues are part of each CDR3. A D gene is named only where the DNA matches it firmly. Part of the rows lack a size; the others show once, few, many or a class for expanded clones.

TRBJ2-2	TRBD2	TRBV6-2/TRBV6-3	NA	TGTGCCAGCAGTTACCGTTCGAGCGGGGAGAACACCGGGGAGCTGTTTTTT	CASSYRSSGENTGELFF
TRBJ2-1	TRBD2	TRBV15	few	TGTGCCACCAGCAGGCAGCGGGAGATCAATGAGCAGTTCTTC	CATSRQREINEQFF
TRBJ2-7	TRBD1	TRBV6-1	NA	TGTGCCAGCAGTGGGGACAGGGTCCCCGACAAGCAGTACTTC	CASSGDRVPDKQYF
TRBJ2-5	NA	TRBV20-1	many	TGCAGTGCTCGCCCGTGGAGCCAAGAGACCCAGTACTTC	CSARPWSQETQYF
TRBJ2-1	TRBD2	TRBV20-1	NA	TGCAGTGCTAGAGAAGGAGGTAGCGGGAGCTACAATGAGCAGTTCTTC	CSAREGGSGSYNEQFF
TRBJ2-5	TRBD1	TRBV12-3/TRBV12-4	NA	TGTGCCAGCAGTTTCCCCGGGACAGTCAGGGAGACCCAGTACTTC	CASSFPGTVRETQYF
TRBJ1-1	TRBD1	TRBV9	few	TGTGCCAGCAGCTACGACAGGGTGAACACTGAAGCTTTCTTT	CASSYDRVNTEAFF
TRBJ2-2	NA	TRBV20-1	few	TGCAGTGCTAGAGGGAGTAGATCAGGACCCGGGGAGCTGTTTTTT	CSARGSRSGPGELFF
TRBJ2-2	NA	TRBV10-3	many	TGTGCCATCAGTGATTGGCAGGGTCGTCCCACCCTCGGCGCCGGGGAGCTGTTTTTT	CAISDWQGRPTLGAGELFF
TRBJ1-1	TRBD1	TRBV29-1	many	TGCAGCGTCGACAGGGGGAACACTGAAGCTTTCTTT	CSVDRGNTEAFF
TRBJ1-5	TRBD1	TRBV5-1	few	TGCGCCAGCAGACCAGGACAGGGAGGCAATCAGCCCCAGCATTTT	CASRPGQGGNQPQHF
TRBJ1-1	TRBD1	TRBV4-3	NA	TGCGCCAGCAGCCAGTCCTCAGGGGGCGGTGAAGCTTTCTTT	CASSQSSGGGEAFF
TRBJ2-3	NA	TRBV29-1	NA	TGCAGCGTTCAAATCGGAGATACGCAGTATTTT	CSVQIGDTQYF
TRBJ2-7	NA	TRBV6-2/TRBV6-3	NA	TGTGCCAGCAGTTACTCGATACTTCGAGAGGGCCTGAACGAGCAGTACTTC	CASSYSILREGLNEQYF
TRBJ2-3	NA	TRBV20-1	few	TGCAGTGCTCCCCAGGGGGGGGGCACAGATACGCAGTATTTT	CSAPQGGGTDTQYF
TRBJ1-4	TRBD1	TRBV5-5	few	TGTGCCAGCAGCTGGGACAGGGGGCCTGAAAAACTGTTTTTT	CASSWDRGPEKLFF
TRBJ2-7	NA	TRBV4-1	NA	TGCGCCAGGAGCCAAGCACCTACGGAGCGGTACGAGCAGTACTTC	CARSQAPTERYEQYF
TRBJ1-3	NA	TRBV7-2	once	TGTGCCAGCAGCTTAGCGTGGGAGGGTTTATCGTCCGGAAACACCATATATTTT	CASSLAWEGLSSGNTIYF
TRBJ2-5	NA	TRBV29-1	many	TGCAGCGCCCGACCTGGGGGGGCTGGAGAGACCCAGTACTTC	CSARPGGAGETQYF
TRBJ2-1	NA	TRBV29-1	NA	TGCAGCGCCCCGTTGGGGGGCTCCTACAATGAGCAGTTCTTC	CSAPLGGSYNEQFF
TRBJ2-1	TRBD2	TRBV12-5	NA	TGTGCTAGTGGTTTTGGCGGGGGTTCCAATGAGCAGTTCTTC	CASGFGGGSNEQFF
TRBJ1-5	NA	TRBV6-2/TRBV6-3	few	TGTGCCAGCAGTTATTCGGCAGGGCATCAGCCCCAGCATTTT	CASSYSAGHQPQHF